The present entry profiles one TCR beta chain with its context. The antigen is unknown. Between the trimmed V and J ends, which lost 4 bases and 10 bases, there was a span of 15 bases. The germline V gene has CDR1 SGHRS and CDR2 YFSETQ. This CDR3 is 13 amino acids long. The sample is drawn from a study of siplizumab effects on memory and regulatory T cells. Study-wide results and caveats: Apparently key alloresponse contributors, naive T cells also seemed more diverse than memory cells.

Sequencing was performed with immunoSEQ multiplex PCR; in TCRdb, only in-frame clones are kept and a portion is missing. The profile shows more than 95,000 clones, over 90% of them singletons. What was sequenced was Tregs sorted from blood. The sequence derives from a human donor in good health. The V call is TRBV5-1, the J call TRBJ2-1; D may be TRBD1 (6 bases). CDR3 bases: TGCGCCAGCAGCCCCCCAGGGGATAGCGAGCAGTTCTTC. It encodes CASSPPGDSEQFF.